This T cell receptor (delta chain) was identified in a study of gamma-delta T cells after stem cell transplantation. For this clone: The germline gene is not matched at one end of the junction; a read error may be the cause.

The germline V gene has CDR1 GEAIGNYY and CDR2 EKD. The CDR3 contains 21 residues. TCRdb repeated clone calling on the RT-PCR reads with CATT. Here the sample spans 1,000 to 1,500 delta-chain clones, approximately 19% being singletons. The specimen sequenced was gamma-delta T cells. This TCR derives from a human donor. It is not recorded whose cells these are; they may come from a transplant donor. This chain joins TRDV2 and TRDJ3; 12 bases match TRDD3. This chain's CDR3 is CACDTVDNLGDTAWDTRRMFF. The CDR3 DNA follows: TGTGCCTGTGACACCGTAGATAATCTGGGGGATACGGCCTGGGACACCCGACGGATGTTTTTC.